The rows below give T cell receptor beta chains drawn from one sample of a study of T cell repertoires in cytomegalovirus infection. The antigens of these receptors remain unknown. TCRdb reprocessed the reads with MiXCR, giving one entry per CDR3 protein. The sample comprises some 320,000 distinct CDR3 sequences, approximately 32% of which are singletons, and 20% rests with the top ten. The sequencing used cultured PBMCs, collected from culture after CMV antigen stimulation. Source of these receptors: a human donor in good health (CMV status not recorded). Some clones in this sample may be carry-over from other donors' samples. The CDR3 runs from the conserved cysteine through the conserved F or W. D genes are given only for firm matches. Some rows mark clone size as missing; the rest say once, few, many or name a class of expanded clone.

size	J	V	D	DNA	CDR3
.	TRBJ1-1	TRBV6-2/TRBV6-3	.	TGTGCCAGCAGTGAAGTGTCGGGGGGCTTAGAGATCACTGAAGCTTTCTTT	CASSEVSGGLEITEAFF
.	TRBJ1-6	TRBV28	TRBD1	TGTGCCAGCAAGGGAAAGTCCTTGGGACAGGGGGGGAGCTCCTATAATTCACCCCTCCACTTT	CASKGKSLGQGGSSYNSPLHF
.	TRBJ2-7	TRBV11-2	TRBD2	TGTGCCAGCAGCTCCTCGGCCGGACTAGCTGCCGAGCAGTACTTC	CASSSSAGLAAEQYF
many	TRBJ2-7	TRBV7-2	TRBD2	TGTGCCAGCAGCTCTGGATTAGCGGGAGAGAACGAGCAGTACTTC	CASSSGLAGENEQYF
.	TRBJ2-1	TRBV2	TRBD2	TGTGCCAGCTGGACTAGCGGGAGGACAACCTACAATGAGCAGTTCTTC	CASWTSGRTTYNEQFF
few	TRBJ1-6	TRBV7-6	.	TGTGCCAGCAGCCATGCCATACTCGGATCACCCCTCCACTTT	CASSHAILGSPLHF
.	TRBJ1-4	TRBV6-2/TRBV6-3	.	TGTGCCAGCAGTCCGCAACCGCGAAGCAGCGATGAAAAACTGTTTTTT	CASSPQPRSSDEKLFF
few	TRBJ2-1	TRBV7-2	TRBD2	TGTGCCAGCAGCGCCCAGGCGGGACTAGCGGACAATGAGCAGTTCTTC	CASSAQAGLADNEQFF
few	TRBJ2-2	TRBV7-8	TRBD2	TGTGCCAGCAGCGCCGAGACTAGCGGGGGAGAGAACACCGGGGAGCTGTTTTTT	CASSAETSGGENTGELFF
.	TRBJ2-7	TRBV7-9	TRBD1	TGTGCCAGCAGCCCACAGGGGGAGTCTAACGAGCAGTACTTC	CASSPQGESNEQYF
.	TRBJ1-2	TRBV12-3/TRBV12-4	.	TGTGCCAGCAGCCCCGGGTGGGGGGTACTAGGGTACACCTTC	CASSPGWGVLGYTF
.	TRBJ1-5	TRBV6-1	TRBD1	TGTGCCAGCAGTGGACAGGGGGCACGGGGTCAGCCCCAGCATTTT	CASSGQGARGQPQHF
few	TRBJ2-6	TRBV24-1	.	TGTGCCACCAGTGACCCCCAGGGGCAGGTGGGGGCCAACGTCCTGACTTTC	CATSDPQGQVGANVLTF
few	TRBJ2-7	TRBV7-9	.	TGTGCCAGCAGCTCTCAAGGAGGGCGGCACGAGCAGTACTTC	CASSSQGGRHEQYF
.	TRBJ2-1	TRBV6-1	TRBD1	TGTGCCAGCAGTGCTTGGGACAGCCTTATGGATGAGCAGTTCTTC	CASSAWDSLMDEQFF
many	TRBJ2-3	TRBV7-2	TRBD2	TGTGCCAGCATCAAGGGGCCGGGACTAGCGGGAGGCCCCAGCACAGATACGCAGTATTTT	CASIKGPGLAGGPSTDTQYF
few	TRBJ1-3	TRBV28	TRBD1	TGTGCCAGTCGACAGGGGTCTGGAAACACCATATATTTT	CASRQGSGNTIYF
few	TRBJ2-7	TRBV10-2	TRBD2	TGCGCCAGCAGTGATGACTGGGCGGGAGGTTTGACCAACGAGCAGTACTTC	CASSDDWAGGLTNEQYF
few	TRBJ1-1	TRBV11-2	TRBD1	TGTGCCAGCAGCTTCGACAGGGAAACTGAAGCTTTCTTT	CASSFDRETEAFF
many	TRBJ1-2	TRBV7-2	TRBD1	TGTGCCAGCAGCTTAGTTGCGGGGTTGCAGGGGGACCGTGGCTACACCTTC	CASSLVAGLQGDRGYTF
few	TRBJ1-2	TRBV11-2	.	TGTGCCAGCAGTTTGGGGCGGACTTATGGCTACACCTTC	CASSLGRTYGYTF
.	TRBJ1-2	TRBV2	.	TGTGCCAGCAGAGAAACAGGGTCTAATGGCTACACCTTC	CASRETGSNGYTF
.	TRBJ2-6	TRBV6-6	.	TGTGCCAGCAGTGCGGACTATCGGATCCAGGGGGCCAACGTCCTGACTTTC	CASSADYRIQGANVLTF
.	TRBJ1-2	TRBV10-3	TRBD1	TGTGCCATCAGTGAAAGACAGGGAAGAGTATATGGCTACACCTTC	CAISERQGRVYGYTF
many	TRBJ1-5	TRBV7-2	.	TGTGCCAGCAGCCAGTCCCAAGGGTCGGGTGGAAATCAGCCCCAGCATTTT	CASSQSQGSGGNQPQHF
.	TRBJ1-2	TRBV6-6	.	TGTGCCAGCAGTAACTCGAGTGGGGGTGGCTACACCTTC	CASSNSSGGGYTF
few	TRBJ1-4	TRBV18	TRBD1	TGTGCCAGCTCACCGACAGGGAATGAAAAACTGTTTTTT	CASSPTGNEKLFF
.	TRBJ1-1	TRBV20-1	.	TGCAGTGTCTCGCAGGGGAAGGGTGAAGCTTTCTTT	CSVSQGKGEAFF
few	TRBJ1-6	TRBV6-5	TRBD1	TGTGCCAGCAGTTCGGGGACAGTGAATAATTCACCCCTCCACTTT	CASSSGTVNNSPLHF
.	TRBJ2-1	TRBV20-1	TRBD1	TGCAGTGCTAGAGCCGGGACAGGGTTGGGGCTGGGGCAGTTCTTC	CSARAGTGLGLGQFF
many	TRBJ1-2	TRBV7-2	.	TGTGCCAGCAGCTCTACAGGACAAGGCTACACCTTC	CASSSTGQGYTF
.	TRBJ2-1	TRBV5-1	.	TGCGCCAGCAGCTTGATCCAGGCCGAGCAGTTCTTC	CASSLIQAEQFF
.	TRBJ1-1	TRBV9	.	TGTGCCAGCAGCGTACTTGCAGGCACTGAAGCTTGCTTT	CASSVLAGTEACF
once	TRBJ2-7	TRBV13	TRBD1	TGTGCCAGCAGGCAACAGGGGGCATCGGGGGAGCAGTACTTC	CASRQQGASGEQYF
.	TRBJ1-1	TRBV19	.	TGTGCCAGTAGTAGCAGAGACACTGAAGCTTTCTTT	CASSSRDTEAFF
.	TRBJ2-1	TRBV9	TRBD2	TGTGCCAGCAGCGTAGAACTAGCGGGAGAGCTGAATGAGCAGTTCTTC	CASSVELAGELNEQFF
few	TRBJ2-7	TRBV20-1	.	TGCAGTGCTATTCTGAGGCTAGCGCCCTACGAGCAGTACTTC	CSAILRLAPYEQYF
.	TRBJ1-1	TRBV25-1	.	TGTGCCAGCAGTGAAGAGGGGTTGGTGAACACTGAAGCTTTCTTT	CASSEEGLVNTEAFF
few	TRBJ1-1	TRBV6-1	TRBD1	TGTGCCAGCAGTGCACCTCAGGGGGCAGGAAACACTGAAGCTTTCTTT	CASSAPQGAGNTEAFF
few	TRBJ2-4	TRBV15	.	TGTGCCACCAGGGGGGCCGGCAAAAACATTCAGTACTTC	CATRGAGKNIQYF
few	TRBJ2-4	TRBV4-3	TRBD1	TGCGCCAGCAGTCACGACATAACCGGGACAGGGATTGCCAAAAACATTCAGTACTTC	CASSHDITGTGIAKNIQYF
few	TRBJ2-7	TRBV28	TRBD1	TGTGCCAGCACCCCCACCAGACAGGGCTTCTACGAGCAGTACTTC	CASTPTRQGFYEQYF
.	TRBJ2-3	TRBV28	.	TGTGCCAGCAGTTTAGCCAGAAATACGCAGTATTTT	CASSLARNTQYF
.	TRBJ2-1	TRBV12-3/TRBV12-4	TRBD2	TGTGCCAGCAGTTTTAAACTAGCGGACAATGAGCAGTTCTTC	CASSFKLADNEQFF
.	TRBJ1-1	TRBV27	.	TGTGCCAGCAGTTTCCTACTACACGGGCGGAACACTGAAGCTTTCTTT	CASSFLLHGRNTEAFF
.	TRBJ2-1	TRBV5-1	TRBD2	TGCGCCAGCAGCTTGGACAGTGGACTAGCGGGGGGCTTCGGGCAGTTCTTC	CASSLDSGLAGGFGQFF
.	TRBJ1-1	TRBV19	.	TGTGCCAGTAGTCCCATGGGGGGTAGGACTGAAGCTTTCTTT	CASSPMGGRTEAFF
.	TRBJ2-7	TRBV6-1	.	TGTGCCAGCAGTGAAGGGCCACAGGGTTGGGGCTACGAGCAGTACTTC	CASSEGPQGWGYEQYF
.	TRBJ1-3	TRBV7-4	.	TGTGCCAGCAGCTTATACCCACGGGCCGGAAACACCATATATTTT	CASSLYPRAGNTIYF
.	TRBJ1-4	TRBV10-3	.	TGTGCCATCAGTGAGGGGGTTTTGGGCGATGAAAAACTGTTTTTT	CAISEGVLGDEKLFF
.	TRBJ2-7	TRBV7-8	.	TGTGCCAGCAGCTTAAATACGGGACGGAACTCCTACGAGCAGTACTTC	CASSLNTGRNSYEQYF
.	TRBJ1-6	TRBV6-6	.	TGTGCCAGCAGTTACGACGGGACTGGGAATTCACCCCTCCACTTT	CASSYDGTGNSPLHF